The 20 T cell receptor beta chains below all came from one sample that was sequenced in a study of graft-versus-host responses after intestinal transplantation. Their cognate antigens are unknown. The method was immunoSEQ multiplex PCR; TCRdb's version includes in-frame clones alone and lacks a portion of them. The sample has approximately 100,000 clones, approximately 94% seen once. The sequenced sample was unstimulated CD8+ T cells sorted from spleen or lymph node cells, obtained before intestinal transplant. Receptors were obtained from a human donor who received an intestinal transplant.

The V gene is TRBV6-1, the J gene TRBJ1-5; the D gene is possibly TRBD1 (5 bases). Per the germline V gene, CDR1 is MNHNS and CDR2 is SASEGT. There are 14 residues in the CDR3. V was cut by 4 bases and J by 5 bases, with 12 bases left in between. As DNA, the CDR3 is TGTGCCAGCAGTGTATGGAGAGGGGATCAGCCCCAGCATTTT. Its translation is CASSVWRGDQPQHF.

In DNA form, the CDR3 reads TGTGCCAGCAGTCGTAGCGGGGGGGCCGGGGAGACCCAGTACTTC. It yields the protein CASSRSGGAGETQYF. The chain is built from TRBV6-5 and TRBJ2-5; TRBD2 aligns across 11 bases. With 5 bases clipped from V and 5 bases from J, the junction kept 7 bases outside the gene matches. The germline V gene has CDR1 MNHEY and CDR2 SVGAGI. The CDR3 sequence is 15 residues long.

The chain joins TRBV14 to TRBJ2-7; maybe TRBD2 (6 bases). CDR1 is SGHDN, CDR2 FVKESK, per germline. V dropped 1 base and J dropped 6 bases, with 7 bases sitting between them. The CDR3 has 12 amino acids. CDR3 region: CASSQVGGEQYF. The CDR3 DNA is TGTGCCAGCAGCCAAGTGGGGGGCGAGCAGTACTTC.

This chain links TRBV6-1 with TRBJ1-5; no clear D. The CDR3 loop spans 12 amino acids. Germline V CDR1 and CDR2: MNHNS, SASEGT. The V gene lost 3 bases and the J gene lost 7 bases, with 7 bases spanning the gap. Here the CDR3 reads CASSDLWQPQHF. In DNA, the CDR3 is TGTGCCAGCAGTGATTTGTGGCAGCCCCAGCATTTT.

The rearrangement links TRBV27 to TRBJ1-1; D possibly corresponds to TRBD1 (5 bases). CDR1 is MNHEY, CDR2 SMNVEV, per germline (reference sequence). This CDR3 spans 17 amino acids. V lost 5 bases, J lost 0 bases, and 19 bases lay in between. CDR3 in amino acids: CASSRRFGARMNTEAFF. In DNA, the CDR3 is TGTGCCAGCAGTCGTAGGTTCGGGGCCCGAATGAACACTGAAGCTTTCTTT.

This rearrangement joins TRBV13 to TRBJ2-3; possible D gene TRBD2, 5 bases. CDR1 PRHDT and CDR2 FYEKMQ come from the germline V gene (reference sequence). This CDR3 region has 15 residues. Trimming removed 3 bases from V and 3 bases from J, with 13 bases in between. The CDR3 reads CASSLGWEPTDTQYF. In DNA, the CDR3 is TGTGCCAGCAGCTTGGGGTGGGAGCCTACAGATACGCAGTATTTT.

V is TRBV30 and J is TRBJ1-1, with a tentative D call TRBD1 (6 bases). The V end lost 4 bases, the J end lost 5 bases, and 14 bases lay between the germline ends. The CDR3 totals 13 residues. Germline lookup yields CDR1 GTSNPN and CDR2 SVGIG (reference sequence). CDR3 sequence: CAWIPGARTEAFF. CDR3 nucleotide sequence: TGTGCCTGGATCCCGGGGGCGCGTACTGAAGCTTTCTTT.

The chain carries TRBV9 and TRBJ1-1; D is uncertain. V was clipped by 2 bases and J by 4 bases, with 9 bases between them. The CDR3 consists of 13 residues. Looked up from germline, CDR1 is SGDLS and CDR2 is YYNGEE. CDR3 nucleotide sequence: TGTGCCAGCAGCGTGGTGGTGGGCACTGAAGCTTTCTTT. It translates to CASSVVVGTEAFF. Complete variable domain (other parts from reference TRBV9 and TRBJ1-1): DSGVTQTPKHLITATGQRVTLRCSPRSGDLSVYWYQQSLDQGLQFLIQYYNGEERAKGNILERFSAQQFPDLHSELNLSSLELGDSALYFCASSVVVGTEAFFGQGTRLTVV.

The chain joins TRBV6-6 to TRBJ2-3; D call uncertain. The V and J ends lost 4 bases and 4 bases respectively, with 12 bases between them. The CDR3 is made up of 14 amino acids. CDR1 is MNHNY and CDR2 is SVGAGI in the germline V gene (reference sequence). The DNA of the CDR3 is TGTGCCAGCAGTTTCGTAGACAACCCAGATACGCAGTATTTT. Protein: CASSFVDNPDTQYF.

V is TRBV9 and J is TRBJ2-5; 9 bases are a match to TRBD2. This CDR3 is built from 15 residues. V was clipped by 0 bases and J by 5 bases; unmatched bases: 5. Germline loops: CDR1 SGDLS, CDR2 YYNGEE. For the CDR3, the DNA is TGTGCCAGCAGCGTAGCGGCTAGCGGGGACGAGACCCAGTACTTC. It codes for CASSVAASGDETQYF.

The chain's CDR3 is CASALTGTRVDEQYF. The DNA of the CDR3 is TGTGCCAGCGCACTAACCGGGACACGGGTCGACGAGCAGTACTTC. This chain connects TRBV6-5 to TRBJ2-7; D possibly corresponds to TRBD1 (6 bases). Germline assignment: CDR1 MNHEY and CDR2 SVGAGI. Trimming removed 8 bases at V and 5 bases at J, with 22 bases between. The CDR3 has 15 amino acids.

The chain recombines TRBV6-6 with TRBJ2-5, with TRBD1 matching 10 bases. This CDR3 is built from 14 residues. V was pared by 2 bases and J by 5 bases, with 2 bases of the junction left unmatched. The germline V gene has CDR1 MNHNY and CDR2 SVGAGI (reference sequence). CDR3 residues: CASSYLGQGETQYF. CDR3 coding DNA: TGTGCCAGCAGTTACCTGGGACAGGGGGAGACCCAGTACTTC.

V gene TRBV7-6 combines with J gene TRBJ2-3; D not resolved. Germline V gene sequence: CDR1 SGHVS, CDR2 FNYEAQ. Trimming left V 2 bases short and J 2 bases short, with 11 bases between. The CDR3 runs to 15 residues. CDR3 region: CASSLMETFTDTQYF. Here the CDR3 DNA reads TGTGCCAGCAGCTTAATGGAGACGTTCACAGATACGCAGTATTTT.

V and J are TRBV29-1 and TRBJ1-2, with 7 bases aligning to TRBD1. Germline CDR1 SQVTM, CDR2 ANQGSEA. CDR3 length: 12 residues. Trimming cost V 0 bases and J 8 bases; bases outside gene matches: 3. Written as DNA, the CDR3 is TGCAGCGTTGAAGAGATGGGACAGGGCTACACCTTC. It is translated as CSVEEMGQGYTF.

In this sample, this clone turned up once. The DNA for the CDR3 is TGCGCCAGCAGTACTAGCGGGGGGGCGAACGGGGAGCTGTTTTTT. Amino acids: CASSTSGGANGELFF. The chain links TRBV10-2 to TRBJ2-2; TRBD2 matches 13 bases. After removal of 5 bases from V and 7 bases from J, the junction contained 4 bases not matched to a gene. CDR1 is WSHSY, CDR2 SAAADI, per germline. CDR3 length equals 15 residues.

The V call is TRBV5-1, the J call TRBJ2-5, with TRBD2 as a possible D gene (5 bases). The V end was cut by 2 bases, the J end by 2 bases, with 7 bases between. This CDR3 region has 13 residues. The V gene's germline CDR1 is SGHRS and CDR2 YFSETQ. CDR3 region: CASSLLEQETQYF. The CDR3 DNA reads TGCGCCAGCAGCTTACTAGAACAAGAGACCCAGTACTTC.

The V call is TRBV21-1, the J call TRBJ1-3. TRBV21-1 is deemed a pseudogene. This CDR3 has 18 residues. The CDR3: CASSKGMKGTASGNTIYF. CDR3 coding DNA: TGTGCCAGCAGCAAAGGTATGAAGGGAACAGCCTCTGGAAACACCATATATTTT.

This clone was counted once. The chain combines TRBV10-3 with TRBJ2-3, with 7 bases matching TRBD1. V was pared by 6 bases and J by 2 bases, with 5 bases of the junction left unmatched. Germline lookup yields CDR1 ENHRY and CDR2 SYGVKD. The CDR3 runs 14 residues. Here the CDR3 reads CAIRETGFTDTQYF. Here the CDR3 DNA reads TGTGCCATCAGGGAGACAGGGTTCACAGATACGCAGTATTTT.

The V gene is TRBV27, the J gene TRBJ1-2; the match to TRBD1 covers 9 bases. Germline CDR1 MNHEY, CDR2 SMNVEV (reference sequence). There are 13 residues in the CDR3. V gave up 6 bases and J gave up 5 bases; unmatched junction bases: 4. CDR3 in DNA: TGTGCCAGCAGGCTGGGACAGGGATATGGCTACACCTTC. It is translated as CASRLGQGYGYTF.

This clone occurred a few times. The gene calls are TRBV7-9 and TRBJ2-5; tentatively, D is TRBD1 or TRBD2 (5 bases each). V lost 5 bases and J lost 4, with 17 bases in between. The CDR3 consists of 15 residues. Germline V CDR1 and CDR2: SEHNR, FQNEAQ (reference sequence). For the CDR3, the DNA is TGTGCCAGCAGCAAACCCGTGGGACCCGCAGAGACCCAGTACTTC. Translated: CASSKPVGPAETQYF. The full variable domain, its missing parts supplied by reference TRBV7-9 and TRBJ2-5, is DTGVSQNPRHKITKRGQNVTFRCDPISEHNRLYWYRQTLGQGPEFLTYFQNEAQLEKSRLLSDRFSAERPKGSFSTLEIQRTEQGDSAMYLCASSKPVGPAETQYFGPGTRLLVL.